The sequence of this T cell receptor (beta chain) was determined in a study of blood T cell repertoires in COVID-19. Study-level background: T cells, B-cell-depleted T cells, or PBMCs provided the cDNA or gDNA that served as material.

Trimming removed 5 bases at V and 1 base at J, with 10 bases between. The germline V gene encodes CDR1 SGHNT and CDR2 YENEEA. The CDR3 is 14 residues long. Assay: immunoSEQ multiplex PCR; the TCRdb copy retains only in-frame clones and omits some. The table records about 89,000 clones, 75% to 90% of them present only once. The table lists this clone with a few counts. Sequenced: peripheral blood. The V and J genes are TRBV11-3 and TRBJ2-3; D may be TRBD1 (5 bases). The TCR comes from a woman of 80 years or more with acute or convalescent COVID-19. The CDR3 sequence: CASSPQGGTDTQYF. The CDR3 DNA sequence: TGTGCCAGCAGCCCCCAGGGTGGCACAGATACGCAGTATTTT.